This record covers a single T cell receptor beta chain. Its antigen is unknown. UMI-tagged TRB cDNA libraries were built via 5' RACE. TCRdb re-called the 5' RACE reads and gives one entry per CDR3 protein, without DNA. The listing contains thousands of distinct CDR3 sequences. The CDR3 is made up of 16 amino acids. In germline, CDR1 is MNHEY, CDR2 SMNVEV (reference sequence). The data derive from a study of CXCR3-negative and CXCR3-positive naive CD8 T cells. Whole-study results and caveats: No difference in surface CD5 was seen between naive subsets, and TCR strength was inferred from TRB CDR3 properties. Naive cells positive for CXCR3 carried more hydrophobic TRB CDR3s than CXCR3-negative ones. Partly lower CXCR3 expression followed cryopreservation, and most assays relied on fresh PBMCs.

Sequencing was done on a sample of naive CXCR3- CD8+ T cells from blood. Documented subset: CD45RO-CCR7+CD27+CD95- naive CD8+ T cells lacking CXCR3 (TNR3-). The chain links TRBV27 to TRBJ2-3; the TCRdb call, TRBD1, lacks DNA for checking. This TCR was recovered from a human donor in good health. Some clones in this sample may be carry-over from other donors' samples. CDR3 in amino acids: CASSETGVLRTDTQYF.